A single sample is the source of the 21 T cell receptor beta chains below, sequenced in a study of cytomegalovirus exposure and HLA in healthy donors. In the PCR, 60 Vbeta and 13 Jbeta primers were used. Some clones are missing from TCRdb's copy, which holds only in-frame ones; the method was immunoSEQ multiplex PCR. The repertoire holds 90,000 to 100,000 clones, roughly 70% seen once, with around 2% in the top ten. The sample taken for sequencing was PBMCs. The receptors were gathered from a male donor in good health and CMV-seronegative.

This clone has only a few counts. The V call is TRBV2, the J call TRBJ2-7; D ambiguous. The CDR3 runs to 14 residues. Germline V gene data show CDR1 as SNHLY and CDR2 as FYNNEI. Deletions cut 1 base from V and 2 bases from J, with 9 bases between. In DNA form, the CDR3 reads TGTGCCAGCAGTGAAGTCGTCTATACCTACGAGCAGTACTTC. Translated: CASSEVVYTYEQYF.

The chain links TRBV29-1 to TRBJ2-2, with D maybe TRBD1 (6 bases). Looked up from germline, CDR1 is SQVTM and CDR2 is ANQGSEA. The CDR3 consists of 15 residues. V lost 6 bases and J lost 3, with 17 bases in between. The CDR3 reads CSVGKKGQYTGELFF. In DNA, the CDR3 is TGCAGCGTGGGTAAAAAAGGACAGTACACCGGGGAGCTGTTTTTT.

The chain has TRBV29-1 and TRBJ2-5; D remains ambiguous. Germline values: CDR1 SQVTM, CDR2 ANQGSEA. V was pared by 1 base and J by 7 bases, with 16 bases between. There are 14 residues in the CDR3. CDR3 sequence: CSVEGQRRPRTQYF. The CDR3 DNA follows: TGCAGCGTTGAAGGGCAGAGGCGACCAAGGACCCAGTACTTC.

The chain uses TRBV6-5 and TRBJ2-2; TRBD1 aligns across 7 bases. Per germline, CDR1 MNHEY and CDR2 SVGAGI. Trimming took 5 bases from V and 4 from J; bases not matched to a gene: 7. The length of the CDR3 is 15 residues. The CDR3: CASSIRQGFTGELFF. The CDR3 bases are TGTGCCAGCAGTATCAGACAGGGCTTCACCGGGGAGCTGTTTTTT.

This clone was found a few times. The chain carries TRBV10-3 and TRBJ2-2, with 7 bases lining up with TRBD1. The CDR3 sequence is 14 residues long. V lost 4 bases and J lost 2; bases outside the gene matches: 1. The germline V gene encodes CDR1 ENHRY and CDR2 SYGVKD. DNA of the CDR3: TGTGCCATCAGTGGGGACAGTAACACCGGGGAGCTGTTTTTT. Translated: CAISGDSNTGELFF.

This CDR3 reads CASSPTDSSYEQYF. DNA for the CDR3: TGTGCCAGCAGCCCGACAGACAGCTCCTACGAGCAGTACTTC. This rearrangement joins TRBV7-8 to TRBJ2-7; perhaps TRBD1 as D (5 bases). Deletions cut 5 bases from V and 0 bases from J, with 11 bases between. The CDR3 is 14 residues long. The germline gives CDR1 SGHVS, CDR2 FQNEAQ.

The CDR3 is CASSQGTSGRGGAKNIQYF. In DNA form, the CDR3 reads TGTGCCAGCAGCCAAGGGACTAGCGGGAGGGGTGGGGCCAAAAACATTCAGTACTTC. The gene calls are TRBV5-6 and TRBJ2-4, with 16 bases matching TRBD2. V shed 4 bases and J 1 base; nucleotides not matched to a gene: 8. CDR3 length equals 19 residues. Germline lookup yields CDR1 SGHDT and CDR2 YYEEEE. Full variable domain (missing parts from reference TRBV5-6 and TRBJ2-4): DAGVTQSPTHLIKTRGQQVTLRCSPKSGHDTVSWYQQALGQGPQFIFQYYEEEERQRGNFPDRFSGHQFPNYSSELNVNALLLGDSALYLCASSQGTSGRGGAKNIQYFGAGTRLSVL.

A note on this clone: Different DNA sequences within this sample yield the same CDR3. The CDR3 here is CASSNTRGADGYTF. The CDR3 DNA follows: TGTGCCAGCAGTAACACCCGGGGGGCAGATGGCTACACCTTC. The V gene is TRBV6-5, the J gene TRBJ1-2; tentatively, D is TRBD1 (6 bases). The CDR3 has 14 amino acids. Germline assignment: CDR1 MNHEY and CDR2 SVGAGI. V was clipped by 5 bases and J by 6 bases, with 16 bases between them.

The V and J genes are TRBV10-2 and TRBJ2-1, with TRBD2 identical over 7 bases. V shed 4 bases, J shed 3 bases, and the junction held 3 bases outside the gene matches. From germline, CDR1 is WSHSY and CDR2 SAAADI. The CDR3 consists of 14 residues. Here the CDR3 reads CASSGGLHYNEQFF. Here the CDR3 DNA reads TGCGCCAGCAGTGGGGGACTACACTACAATGAGCAGTTCTTC.

The rearrangement links TRBV19 to TRBJ1-1, with D possibly matching TRBD1 (5 bases). Looked up from germline, CDR1 is LNHDA and CDR2 is SQIVND (reference sequence). The CDR3 loop spans 16 amino acids. The germline V and J ends were trimmed by 6 bases and 3 bases, with 20 bases remaining between them. Written as DNA, the CDR3 is TGTGCCAGTAGCCGCAACCCTCAGGGTTTTCACACTGAAGCTTTCTTT. Amino acid sequence: CASSRNPQGFHTEAFF.

The chain is built from TRBV7-8 and TRBJ1-5, with 9 bases fitting TRBD1. The CDR3 covers 15 residues. The junction had 0 bases not matched to a gene; V was cut back by 1 base and J by 2 bases. Germline CDR1 is SGHVS and CDR2 is FQNEAQ. In DNA, the CDR3 is TGTGCCAGCAGCTTAGGGACAGGGGGCAATCAGCCCCAGCATTTT. Amino acids: CASSLGTGGNQPQHF.

The chain links TRBV7-6 to TRBJ2-5, with D uncertain. The J call is uncertain, as TRBJ2-7 better fits the DNA end. The CDR3 spans 13 residues. CDR1 is SGHVS and CDR2 is FNYEAQ in the germline V gene. CDR3 sequence: CASSYDASYEQYF. In nucleotides, the CDR3 is TGTGCCAGCAGCTACGATGCCTCTTACGAGCAGTACTTC.

The gene calls are TRBV9 and TRBJ1-2; D may be TRBD1 (6 bases). Germline-derived CDR1 and CDR2 are SGDLS and YYNGEE. The ends were cut back, 2 bases at V and 4 bases at J, with 15 bases in the middle. The CDR3 runs to 15 residues. Written as DNA, the CDR3 is TGTGCCAGCAGCGTCCTCTCGGGGGGCGGCTATGGCTACACCTTC. Its translation is CASSVLSGGGYGYTF.

Written as DNA, the CDR3 is TGTGCCAGCAGCACCGACAGGGTAGGCTATGGCTACACCTTC. Translated: CASSTDRVGYGYTF. The chain employs TRBV11-2 and TRBJ1-2, with 7 bases identical to TRBD1. The CDR3 covers 14 residues. V was clipped by 5 bases and J by 4 bases; unmatched bases: 7. Germline values: CDR1 SGHAT, CDR2 FQNNGV.

Points on this clone: The junction shows a germline mismatch at one end, possibly a read error. The same CDR3 can be traced to other DNA sequences in this sample. The chain's CDR3 is CASSRGGEEAFF. CDR3 in DNA: TGCGCCAGCAGCCGTGGGGGGGAAGAAGCTTTCTTT. This chain links TRBV5-6 with TRBJ1-1, with a weak D call TRBD1 (5 bases). The germline CDR1 and CDR2 sequences are SGHDT and YYEEEE. The CDR3 is 12 residues long.

The rearrangement uses TRBV28 and TRBJ1-2; 7 positions match TRBD1. The CDR3 is made up of 15 amino acids. Germline V gives CDR1 MDHEN, CDR2 SYDVKM. Trimming cost V 7 bases and J 1 base; bases outside gene matches: 9. Here the CDR3 reads CASTPGDRSNYGYTF. In nucleotides, the CDR3 is TGTGCCAGCACACCCGGGGACAGAAGTAACTATGGCTACACCTTC.

This chain connects TRBV6-6 to TRBJ2-7; D might be TRBD1 (6 bases). V was clipped by 0 bases and J by 5 bases, with 11 bases between them. The CDR3 runs to 14 residues. Germline-derived CDR1 and CDR2 are MNHNY and SVGAGI (reference sequence). The CDR3 sequence: CASSYSGHSNEQYF. In DNA, the CDR3 is TGTGCCAGCAGTTACTCGGGACACAGTAACGAGCAGTACTTC.

The rearrangement links TRBV27 to TRBJ2-1, with a weak D call TRBD2 (5 bases). This CDR3 has 12 residues. Deletions cut 3 bases from V and 8 bases from J, with 8 bases between. Germline V gene lookup returns CDR1 MNHEY and CDR2 SMNVEV (reference sequence). The CDR3 coding sequence is TGTGCCAGCAGTTTCGCCGGGGATGAGCAGTTCTTC. This sequence encodes CASSFAGDEQFF.

There are a few counts of this clone. The J gene is TRBJ1-5, the V gene TRBV6-5; 11 bases line up with TRBD1. V gave up 6 bases and J gave up 9 bases; unmatched junction bases: 10. This CDR3 contains 15 residues. The germline gives CDR1 MNHEY, CDR2 SVGAGI. The CDR3 protein is CASSSGTGGRTPQHF. DNA of the CDR3: TGTGCCAGCAGCTCCGGGACAGGGGGACGGACGCCCCAGCATTTT.

The chain is built from TRBV4-1 and TRBJ2-5, with a possible D match to TRBD2 (5 bases). V shed 4 bases and J shed 0 bases, with 9 bases lying between them. The length of the CDR3 is 14 residues. Germline loops: CDR1 MGHRA, CDR2 YSYEKL. The DNA for the CDR3 is TGCGCCAGCAGCCGGGAGAAGTACCAAGAGACCCAGTACTTC. This translates into CASSREKYQETQYF.

This clone has just one count. The chain employs TRBV13 and TRBJ1-1, with TRBD1 matching over 7 bases. V trimming: 0 bases; J trimming: 5 bases; junction bases outside the gene matches: 6. Germline CDR1 reads PRHDT; CDR2 reads FYEKMQ (reference sequence). This CDR3 has 15 residues. Written as DNA, the CDR3 is TGTGCCAGCAGCTTAGGACAGGGGATGGGGACTGAAGCTTTCTTT. This gives the protein CASSLGQGMGTEAFF.